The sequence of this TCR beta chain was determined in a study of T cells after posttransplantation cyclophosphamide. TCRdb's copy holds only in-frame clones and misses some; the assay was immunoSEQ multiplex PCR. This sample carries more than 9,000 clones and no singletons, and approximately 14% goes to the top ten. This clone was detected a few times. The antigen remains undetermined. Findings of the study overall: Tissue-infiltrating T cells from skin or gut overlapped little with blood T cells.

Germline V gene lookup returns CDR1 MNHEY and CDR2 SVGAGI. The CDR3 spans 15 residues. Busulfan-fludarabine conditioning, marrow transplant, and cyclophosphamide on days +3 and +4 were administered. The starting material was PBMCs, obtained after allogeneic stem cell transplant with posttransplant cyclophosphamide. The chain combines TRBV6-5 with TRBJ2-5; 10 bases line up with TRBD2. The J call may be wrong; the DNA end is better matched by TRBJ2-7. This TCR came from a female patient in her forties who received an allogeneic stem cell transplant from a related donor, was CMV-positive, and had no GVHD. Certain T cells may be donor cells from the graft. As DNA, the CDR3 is TGTGCCAGCAGTTCTTGGACTAGCGGAAACTACGAGCAGTACTTC. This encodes CASSSWTSGNYEQYF.